This T cell receptor (beta chain) stems from a study of molecular identifiers for immune sequencing clone quantification. The wider study: The replicates split RNA from around 18,000 or 91,000 naive CD8 cells five ways and sequenced four.

At least ten counts were recorded for this clonotype. Each CDR3 protein is one row after TCRdb ran MiXCR on the PCR reads. The sample has about 39,000 distinct CDR3 sequences; about a fifth are singletons. The V end was cut by 6 bases, the J end by 5 bases, with 14 bases between. The CDR3 covers 13 residues. Germline CDR1 reads MNHEY; CDR2 reads SVGEGT. Sequencing was performed on naive CD8+ T cells from blood, with Jurkat cell RNA spiked in. The subset was: FACS-sorted CD8+CD4-CCR7+CD45RA+ naive T cells. The TCR comes from a human donor in good health. Some libraries in this study had Jurkat cell RNA spiked in. This chain links TRBV6-2 or TRBV6-3 with TRBJ2-7; perhaps TRBD2 as D (5 bases). The CDR3, as DNA: TGTGCCAGCAGGGACTCTACTGGCGACGAGCAGTACTTC. It yields the protein CASRDSTGDEQYF.